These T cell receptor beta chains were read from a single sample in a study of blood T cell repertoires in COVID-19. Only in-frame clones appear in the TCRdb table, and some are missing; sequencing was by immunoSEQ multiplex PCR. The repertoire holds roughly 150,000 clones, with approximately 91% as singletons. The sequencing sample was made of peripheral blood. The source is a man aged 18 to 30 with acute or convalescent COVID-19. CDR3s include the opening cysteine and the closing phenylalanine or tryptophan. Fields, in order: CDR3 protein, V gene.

cdr3_aa: CASSQGGGTVETQYF
v_call: TRBV3-1/TRBV3-2

cdr3_aa: CASSQERQGSSGANVLTF
v_call: TRBV4-1

cdr3_aa: CASSFQGEGTYEQYF
v_call: TRBV28

cdr3_aa: CASSRSGSKFDEQYF
v_call: TRBV6-5

cdr3_aa: CASSMGRGQRNQPQHF
v_call: TRBV19

cdr3_aa: CAWSTRELTGHLGNTIYF
v_call: TRBV30

cdr3_aa: CASSYASGTGGNTIYF
v_call: TRBV6-5

cdr3_aa: CASSLARGVETQYF
v_call: TRBV5-1

cdr3_aa: CASSSPGQPGGYTF
v_call: TRBV7-2

cdr3_aa: CASSSSGSLGNEQFF
v_call: TRBV27

cdr3_aa: CASSLEGAGGLVGQFF
v_call: TRBV5-1

cdr3_aa: CASSFDQPQHF
v_call: TRBV12-3/TRBV12-4

cdr3_aa: CASSYSRTAGISNSANSPLHF
v_call: TRBV6-2/TRBV6-3

cdr3_aa: CASSVAGDTQYF
v_call: TRBV9

cdr3_aa: CASSFETGGAYEQYF
v_call: TRBV5-8

cdr3_aa: CASSQRETGNTIYF
v_call: TRBV3-1/TRBV3-2

cdr3_aa: CASSELAGGVGSYNEQFF
v_call: TRBV11-3

cdr3_aa: CASSQIVGTSLTSYNEQFF
v_call: TRBV14

cdr3_aa: CASRTGTGAFF
v_call: TRBV27

cdr3_aa: CASSLGLAGETQYF
v_call: TRBV5-1

cdr3_aa: CATQGNTEAFF
v_call: TRBV24-1

cdr3_aa: CASSSGTGGDEQCF
v_call: TRBV5-1

cdr3_aa: CATSEQNQPQHF
v_call: TRBV6-5

cdr3_aa: CASSGLAGEETQYF
v_call: TRBV2

cdr3_aa: CASRRQRDYTF
v_call: TRBV19

cdr3_aa: CAWRPGNTEAFF
v_call: TRBV30

cdr3_aa: CASSLTVNTEAFF
v_call: TRBV7-8

cdr3_aa: CASSFLQGAGNTIYF
v_call: TRBV5-1

cdr3_aa: CASSTFGQGMVNQPQHF
v_call: TRBV19

cdr3_aa: CASSARRGLGMDGYTF
v_call: TRBV6-1

cdr3_aa: CASSLRVEYEQYF
v_call: TRBV7-9

cdr3_aa: CASSLPRGGEVEQYF
v_call: TRBV5-1

cdr3_aa: CASSQGIANYGYTF
v_call: TRBV3-1/TRBV3-2

cdr3_aa: CASSFIDRINTGELFF
v_call: TRBV27

cdr3_aa: CATSDPGRAMGTDTQYF
v_call: TRBV24-1

cdr3_aa: CASSLETSGGARDTQYF
v_call: TRBV5-1

cdr3_aa: CAWKWSGIVNTEAFF
v_call: TRBV30

cdr3_aa: CASSLGTGLGYGYTF
v_call: TRBV5-5

cdr3_aa: CASSKSTAEAFF
v_call: TRBV5-6

cdr3_aa: CASSWTGTNSNEQFF
v_call: TRBV11-1

cdr3_aa: CASRSVATTEAFF
v_call: TRBV5-4

cdr3_aa: CASSSTGTGANVLTF
v_call: TRBV27

cdr3_aa: CASSLEAAGSYNEQFF
v_call: TRBV5-1

cdr3_aa: CASSVELWTSIYNEQFF
v_call: TRBV9

cdr3_aa: CASRPGDRGNYGYTF
v_call: TRBV19

cdr3_aa: CASSPPRPTDTQYF
v_call: TRBV18

cdr3_aa: CASSQDWESLTDTQYF
v_call: TRBV14

cdr3_aa: CASRAGLKGTGELFF
v_call: TRBV5-1

cdr3_aa: CASSPVAGDSYNEQFF
v_call: TRBV3-1/TRBV3-2

cdr3_aa: CASSQQFPGKLFF
v_call: TRBV3-1/TRBV3-2

cdr3_aa: CASSLGGLNQPQHF
v_call: TRBV7-9